This T cell receptor (beta chain) was sequenced for a study of blood T cell repertoires in COVID-19. The V gene end was trimmed by 0 bases and the J gene end by 2 bases; junction bases not matched to a gene: 9. The CDR3 runs to 17 residues. CDR1 and CDR2 from the germline V gene are LGHDT and YNNKEL (reference sequence). Libraries were prepared by immunoSEQ multiplex PCR; TCRdb keeps only in-frame clonotypes and omits some of them. Among approximately 290,000 clones listed, roughly 87% were seen once. The sequencing input was peripheral blood. This chain connects TRBV3-1 (or the pseudogene TRBV3-2) to TRBJ1-2; 7 positions match TRBD1. This TCR derives from a man aged 18-30 years with active or convalescent COVID-19. CDR3 nucleotides: TGTGCCAGCAGCCAAGATCGACAGGGATACAGAAACTATGGCTACACCTTC. It specifies CASSQDRQGYRNYGYTF.